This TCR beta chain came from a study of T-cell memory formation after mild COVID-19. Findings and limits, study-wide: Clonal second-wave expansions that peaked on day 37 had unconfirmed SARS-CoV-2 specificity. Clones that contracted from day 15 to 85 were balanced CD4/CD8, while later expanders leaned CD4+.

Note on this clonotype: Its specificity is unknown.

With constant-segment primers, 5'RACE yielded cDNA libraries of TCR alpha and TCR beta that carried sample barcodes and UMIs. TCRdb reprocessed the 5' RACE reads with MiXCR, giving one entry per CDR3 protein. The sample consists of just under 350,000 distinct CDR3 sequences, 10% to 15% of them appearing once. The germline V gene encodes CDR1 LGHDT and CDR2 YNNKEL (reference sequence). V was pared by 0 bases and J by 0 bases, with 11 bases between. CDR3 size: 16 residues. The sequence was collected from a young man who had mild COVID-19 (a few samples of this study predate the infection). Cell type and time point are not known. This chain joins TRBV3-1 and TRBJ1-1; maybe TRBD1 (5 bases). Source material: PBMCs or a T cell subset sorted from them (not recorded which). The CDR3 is CASSQDWDGVNTEAFF. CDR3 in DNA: TGTGCCAGCAGCCAAGATTGGGACGGGGTGAACACTGAAGCTTTCTTT. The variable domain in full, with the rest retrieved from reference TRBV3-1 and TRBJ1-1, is DTAVSQTPKYLVTQMGNDKSIKCEQNLGHDTMYWYKQDSKKFLKIMFSYNNKELIINETVPNRFSPKSPDKAHLNLHINSLELGDSAVYFCASSQDWDGVNTEAFFGQGTRLTVV.